The rows below give T cell receptor beta chains drawn from one sample of a study of shared clonotypes between healthy human individuals. TCRdb's table, derived via immunoSEQ multiplex PCR, lists solely in-frame clones and lacks some. The repertoire has under 550,000 clones, almost 97% of them found once; the top ten carry less than 0.06%. The sequencing sample was made of naive CD4+ T cells sorted from blood. Receptors originate from a woman aged 30 to 39 in good health. Both conserved end residues are part of each CDR3. The D gene is left open where the match is weak. The size field is filled for only some rows; it gives once, few, many or a size class.

j_call | clone_size | d_call | v_call | cdr3_aa | cdr3_nt
TRBJ1-1 | NA | NA | TRBV11-2 | CASSLGGFPNTEAFF | TGTGCCAGCAGCTTAGGTGGGTTTCCGAACACTGAAGCTTTCTTT
TRBJ1-2 | NA | NA | TRBV20-1 | CSARYNYGYTF | TGCAGTGCTAGATACAACTATGGCTACACCTTC
TRBJ1-2 | NA | NA | TRBV5-6 | CASSREVYGYTF | TGTGCCAGCAGTCGGGAAGTTTATGGCTACACCTTC
TRBJ2-3 | NA | TRBD1 | TRBV18 | CASSLFDREGDTQYF | TGTGCCAGCTCACTATTTGACAGGGAAGGAGATACGCAGTATTTT
TRBJ1-2 | NA | NA | TRBV5-5 | CASSLVPTVYYGYTF | TGTGCCAGCAGCTTGGTACCTACGGTATACTATGGCTACACCTTC
TRBJ2-6 | NA | NA | TRBV9 | CASSVARTVPASGANVLTF | TGTGCCAGCAGCGTAGCTCGGACAGTCCCTGCCTCTGGGGCCAACGTCCTGACTTTC
TRBJ2-1 | NA | NA | TRBV28 | CASSSPPAGTGKFF | TGTGCCAGCAGTTCCCCCCCCGCAGGCACAGGGAAGTTCTTC
TRBJ1-3 | NA | NA | TRBV19 | CASSLGGSGNTIYF | TGTGCCAGTAGCCTAGGGGGGTCTGGAAACACCATATATTTT
TRBJ2-7 | NA | TRBD1 | TRBV19 | CASSTLGDRLYEQYF | TGTGCCAGTAGTACCCTGGGGGACAGGCTCTACGAGCAGTACTTC
TRBJ1-1 | NA | NA | TRBV6-1 | CAVVGYRTEAFF | TGTGCAGTGGTCGGGTATCGAACTGAAGCTTTCTTT
TRBJ2-5 | NA | NA | TRBV7-8 | CASSLVRETQYF | TGTGCCAGCAGCTTAGTCCGGGAGACCCAGTACTTC
TRBJ2-6 | NA | NA | TRBV5-6 | CASSLDRGPGANVLTF | TGTGCCAGCAGTCTCGACCGGGGACCTGGGGCCAACGTCCTGACTTTC
TRBJ2-1 | NA | TRBD2 | TRBV19 | CASSFISGKHEQFF | TGTGCCAGTAGTTTTATTAGCGGGAAGCACGAGCAGTTCTTC
TRBJ1-6 | NA | NA | TRBV19 | CASSRQARESSYNSPLHF | TGTGCCAGTAGCCGACAGGCCCGAGAGAGCTCCTATAATTCACCCCTCCACTTT
TRBJ2-3 | NA | NA | TRBV10-3 | CAISDRSSTDTQYF | TGTGCCATCAGTGATCGATCTAGCACAGATACGCAGTATTTT
TRBJ1-1 | NA | TRBD1 | TRBV9 | CASSPGTVNTEAFF | TGTGCCAGCAGCCCCGGGACAGTGAACACTGAAGCTTTCTTT
TRBJ2-7 | NA | NA | TRBV29-1 | CSVVRHPGNEQYF | TGCAGCGTTGTTAGACATCCCGGGAACGAGCAGTACTTC
TRBJ2-3 | NA | NA | TRBV6-4 | CASSDSWGRSDTQYF | TGTGCCAGCAGTGACTCGTGGGGTCGTTCAGATACGCAGTATTTT
TRBJ2-5 | few | NA | TRBV18 | CASSPYQETQYF | TGTGCCAGCTCACCCTACCAAGAGACCCAGTACTTC
TRBJ2-3 | NA | TRBD1 | TRBV19 | CASTPLGQVGTDTQYF | TGTGCTAGTACTCCCCTCGGACAGGTCGGGACAGATACGCAGTATTTT
TRBJ1-1 | NA | NA | TRBV14 | CASSQEPPDPMAFF | TGTGCCAGCAGCCAAGAGCCACCCGACCCAATGGCTTTCTTT
TRBJ2-1 | NA | NA | TRBV10-2 | CASYESPYNEQFF | TGCGCCAGCTACGAGAGCCCCTACAATGAGCAGTTCTTC
TRBJ2-5 | NA | NA | TRBV7-9 | CASSLAREAVKGTQYF | TGTGCCAGCAGCTTAGCTCGGGAAGCCGTAAAAGGGACCCAGTACTTC
TRBJ2-2 | NA | TRBD2 | TRBV5-4 | CASSLRLAGSPTNTGELFF | TGTGCCAGCAGCTTGCGACTAGCGGGATCACCTACGAACACCGGGGAGCTGTTTTTT
TRBJ2-7 | NA | NA | TRBV2 | CASSGEVGSHAYF | TGTGCCAGCTCTGGAGAGGTGGGTTCTCACGCGTACTTC
TRBJ2-7 | NA | NA | TRBV19 | CASNHRGQDTYEQYF | TGTGCCAGTAACCATCGGGGGCAGGACACCTACGAGCAGTACTTC
TRBJ2-7 | NA | TRBD2 | TRBV28 | CASSEGGSGSEQYF | TGTGCCAGCAGTGAGGGGGGTAGCGGGAGCGAGCAGTACTTC
TRBJ1-1 | NA | NA | TRBV7-6 | CASSFSTEAFF | TGTGCCAGCAGCTTTTCTACTGAAGCTTTCTTT
TRBJ2-7 | NA | NA | TRBV5-1 | CASSASGTAYEQYF | TGCGCCAGCAGCGCCTCGGGGACCGCCTACGAGCAGTACTTC
TRBJ1-3 | NA | NA | TRBV5-4 | CASSFGGAGNTIYF | TGTGCCAGCAGCTTCGGGGGAGCTGGAAACACCATATATTTT
TRBJ2-3 | NA | TRBD1 | TRBV10-1 | CASSESRTGVTDTQYF | TGCGCCAGCAGTGAGTCGAGAACAGGGGTCACAGATACGCAGTATTTT
TRBJ2-2 | few | NA | TRBV18 | CASSPRTASTGELFF | TGTGCCAGCTCACCCCGGACAGCGTCTACCGGGGAGCTGTTTTTT
TRBJ1-1 | NA | NA | TRBV11-2 | CASSLVGGARTEAFF | TGTGCCAGCAGCTTAGTTGGGGGGGCGCGGACTGAAGCTTTCTTT
TRBJ2-1 | NA | NA | TRBV6-1 | CASSEAPTYNEQFF | TGTGCCAGCAGTGAAGCGCCCACCTACAATGAGCAGTTCTTC
TRBJ2-3 | NA | TRBD2 | TRBV28 | CASSGGGRALDADTQYF | TGTGCCAGCAGTGGGGGCGGGAGGGCCCTGGATGCAGATACGCAGTATTTT
TRBJ1-1 | NA | NA | TRBV6-4 | CASSAHPNTEAFF | TGTGCCAGCAGTGCACACCCAAACACTGAAGCTTTCTTT
TRBJ1-3 | NA | NA | TRBV6-5 | CASSYDIVSGNTIYF | TGTGCCAGCAGTTACGACATCGTCTCTGGAAACACCATATATTTT
TRBJ1-4 | NA | NA | TRBV7-9 | CASSLEGLGREKLFF | TGTGCCAGCAGCTTAGAGGGGTTAGGAAGAGAAAAACTGTTTTTT
TRBJ2-7 | NA | TRBD1 | TRBV7-9 | CASSFGTGSHEQYF | TGTGCCAGCAGCTTCGGGACAGGGAGCCACGAGCAGTACTTC
TRBJ2-7 | NA | NA | TRBV11-2 | CASSLIKRAYEQYF | TGTGCCAGCAGCTTAATAAAGAGGGCCTACGAGCAGTACTTC
TRBJ2-5 | NA | NA | TRBV28 | CASSTTGRETQYF | TGTGCCAGCAGTACCACAGGGCGGGAGACCCAGTACTTC
TRBJ2-5 | NA | NA | TRBV12-5 | CASGPTRGTQYF | TGTGCTAGTGGTCCGACTAGAGGGACCCAGTACTTC